This T cell receptor (beta chain) emerged from a study of T cell responses to AZD1222 COVID-19 vaccine (dated by TCRdb to the early 2020s). For the wider study: AZD1222 recipients given second doses at about 4 weeks or at about 12 weeks were pooled, since spike-specific TCR depth and breadth were not found to differ between the two schedules. A total of 233 trial participants underwent TCR sequencing, of whom about 200 received two doses of AZD1222 and about 25 received two doses of the MenACWY control vaccine. Trial participants were enrolled into age subgroups of 18-55, 56-69 and 70-plus years, which contained approximately 150, 28 and 58 TCR-sequenced participants, respectively. Results and caveats for the whole study, not just this receptor: The vaccine-associated CD4 TCRs covered the entire spike protein, and the dominant responses fell in regions 160-218 and 743-854. Because no day 14 peak-response samples were available, repertoires were characterized only after the peak T cell response. Conclusions about previously exposed vaccinees are limited, since just 6 or 7 AZD1222 recipients were seropositive for SARS-CoV-2 at baseline. Most participants were white British and females outnumbered males, and the authors suggested that clonal diversity may have been underestimated. After two AZD1222 doses, both the breadth and the depth of spike-specific TCRs were significantly higher than at day 0 and than in MenACWY recipients. The 56-69-year group was small, and its depth increase did not reach significance, likely because of low power. Nearly half of unique spike-specific TCRs reportedly recognized epitopes outside regions mutated in the B.1.351 and B.1.1.7 variants.

The cysteine opens and the phenylalanine closes a CDR3 of 18 amino acids. Just the 54-base CDR3 DNA is kept, in frame starting at base 1. The V and J ends are trimmed by 1 base and 1 base, leaving 19 bases between them. From the germline V gene, CDR1 is SGHTA and CDR2 is FQGNSA. The label giving this sample's time point can be read as: baseline before first vaccination. Vaccinee samples came from UK trials COV001 and COV002, including a single-blind randomized controlled phase 2/3 trial of AZD1222 (ChAdOx1 nCoV-19) in healthy adults. For TCRbeta chain sequencing, PBMC samples from trial participants were taken at day 0 and at day 28 after the second dose. The CDR3 regions of human TCRbeta chains were analyzed by immunosequencing. The authors processed their data as follows. Repertoire TCRs were checked for matches against a reference library of SARS-CoV-2-specific TCRs that had been generated using the MIRA antigen-specificity platform. Breadth meant the fraction of unique TCRs that were SARS-CoV-2-associated, whereas depth meant the fraction of total T cells that were SARS-CoV-2-associated. Using the MIRA data, each spike-specific TCR was assigned both to the spike region to which the TCR was reactive and to a CD4 or CD8 class. Log10-transformed breadth and depth values were compared by one-way ANOVA with Sidak's multiple comparisons tests. The source is immuneACCESS, and TCRdb retained only in-frame sequences with V and J called. Part of the clones is not carried over; for the studies checked, unresolved V genes explain less than half of this, and the remainder is unexplained. Clone size and the V and J calls come from that table; the DNA yielded D and trimming. This sample has roughly 100,000 clones in its table, and around 82% of those were observed once. More than 15% of the sample belongs to the ten largest clones.

Comments on this clone: Its antigen remains unidentified. No per-base quality is available; no much larger clone lies one base away.

The sequence is built from TRBV7-2 and TRBJ1-1, with TRBD1 tentatively as D gene (5 bases match). The sequence was collected from an adult in good health. The specimen was peripheral blood, collected on day 0 of AZD1222 vaccination. The DNA sequence reads TGTGCCAGCAGCTTAGAACGGGCAGGGCGTATGAGGAACACTGAAGCTTTCTTT. The encoded protein is CASSLERAGRMRNTEAFF.